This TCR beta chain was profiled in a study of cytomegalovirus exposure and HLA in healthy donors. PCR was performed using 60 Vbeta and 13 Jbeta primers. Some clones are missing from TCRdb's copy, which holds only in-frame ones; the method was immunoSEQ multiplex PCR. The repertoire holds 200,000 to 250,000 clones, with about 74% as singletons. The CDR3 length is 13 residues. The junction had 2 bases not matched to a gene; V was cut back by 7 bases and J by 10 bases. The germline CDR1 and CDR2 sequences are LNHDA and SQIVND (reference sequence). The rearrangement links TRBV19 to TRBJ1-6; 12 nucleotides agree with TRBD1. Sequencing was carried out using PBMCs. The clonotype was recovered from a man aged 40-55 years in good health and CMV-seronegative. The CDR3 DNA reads TGTGCCAGTAAAGGGACAGGGGGCTCACCCCTCCACTTT. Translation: CASKGTGGSPLHF. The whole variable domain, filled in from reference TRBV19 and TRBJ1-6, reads DGGITQSPKYLFRKEGQNVTLSCEQNLNHDAMYWYRQDPGQGLRLIYYSQIVNDFQKGDIAEGYSVSREKKESFPLTVTSAQKNPTAFYLCASKGTGGSPLHFGNGTRLTVT.